Following are 10 T cell receptor beta chains from one sample sequenced in a study of long-term antiretroviral therapy in people with HIV. Investigators performed immunoSEQ version v3.0 at survey level. The data were produced by immunoSEQ multiplex PCR, yet TCRdb's version contains in-frame clones alone and is incomplete. The sample yields approximately 29,000 clones, around 83% seen once. The sample in question was unsorted PBMCs, obtained 0.4 years after starting antiretroviral therapy. These receptors were collected from a young man with HIV.

The chain has TRBV7-9 and TRBJ2-1; D unresolved. The V end was cut by 4 bases, the J end by 4 bases, with 5 bases between. The CDR3 totals 12 residues. Germline lookup yields CDR1 SEHNR and CDR2 FQNEAQ (reference sequence). The CDR3 DNA sequence: TGTGCCAGCAGCTCAGCTTACAATGAGCAGTTCTTC. Translation: CASSSAYNEQFF.

To note about this clone: Distinct nucleotide sequences in the sample also encode this CDR3. The chain recombines TRBV5-5 with TRBJ2-7; D may be TRBD2 (6 bases). The V end lost 2 bases, the J end lost 0 bases, and 12 bases lay between the germline ends. Germline values: CDR1 SGHKS, CDR2 YYEKEE (reference sequence). The CDR3 covers 15 residues. The chain's CDR3 is CASSLATGSSYEQYF. The DNA for the CDR3 is TGTGCCAGCAGCTTAGCTACCGGGAGCTCCTACGAGCAGTACTTC.

V usage is TRBV6-1 and J usage is TRBJ1-1; D may be TRBD1 (6 bases). V was shortened by 2 bases and J by 4 bases, with 11 bases between the two germline ends. Germline loops: CDR1 MNHNS, CDR2 SASEGT. The CDR3 is 14 residues long. As DNA, the CDR3 is TGTGCCAGCAGTGAACCGGGAGGGGGCACTGAAGCTTTCTTT. The encoded protein is CASSEPGGGTEAFF.

This clone has only a few counts. The J gene is TRBJ1-2, the V gene TRBV7-9, with D perhaps matching TRBD1 (5 bases). Germline lookup yields CDR1 SEHNR and CDR2 FQNEAQ (reference sequence). The CDR3 spans 15 residues. Trimming cost V 1 base and J 2 bases, with 11 bases left between them. DNA for the CDR3: TGTGCCAGCAGCTTAGAGGGCAGGGAAAACTATGGCTACACCTTC. It is translated as CASSLEGRENYGYTF.

The chain couples TRBV19 to TRBJ1-1; D is unresolved. The CDR3 runs to 13 residues. CDR1 and CDR2 (germline): LNHDA, SQIVND (reference sequence). V shed 3 bases and J shed 2 bases, with 7 bases lying between them. This CDR3 reads CASSINSNTEAFF. The CDR3, as DNA: TGTGCCAGTAGTATCAATAGCAACACTGAAGCTTTCTTT.

This clone was observed a few times. The chain is built from TRBV29-1 and TRBJ1-1; D is unclear. The V end lost 5 bases, the J end lost 2 bases, and 6 bases lay between the germline ends. The CDR3 covers 11 residues. Germline V gene data show CDR1 as SQVTM and CDR2 as ANQGSEA. The CDR3 DNA is TGCAGCGTTCTTGATAACACTGAAGCTTTCTTT. Its protein is CSVLDNTEAFF.

To note about this clone: At one end, the junction sequence differs from germline, possibly due to a read error. The J gene is TRBJ1-2, the V gene TRBV5-5; D call uncertain. The CDR3 length is 16 residues. CDR1 is SGHKS and CDR2 is YYEKEE in the germline V gene (reference sequence). CDR3 DNA sequence: TGTGCCAGCAGCTTGACCCGGACGGACGGAGGGAGAAACTGGAACTTC. The encoded protein is CASSLTRTDGGRNWNF.

This chain joins TRBV9 and TRBJ2-1; D call uncertain. There are 12 residues in the CDR3. Germline V CDR1 and CDR2: SGDLS, YYNGEE. V lost 4 bases and J lost 9, with 11 bases in between. This CDR3 reads CASSHSLSEQFF. Written as DNA, the CDR3 is TGTGCCAGCAGCCATAGTCTTAGTGAGCAGTTCTTC.

The genes are TRBV5-1 and TRBJ2-7, with 7 bases that match TRBD1. The ends lost 3 bases at V and 0 bases at J; junction bases unmatched: 3. Germline V gives CDR1 SGHRS, CDR2 YFSETQ. CDR3 length equals 14 residues. In DNA, the CDR3 is TGCGCCAGCAGCTCCCGGGACAGCTCCTACGAGCAGTACTTC. Protein product: CASSSRDSSYEQYF.

The J gene is TRBJ1-1, the V gene TRBV6-1; D is unresolved. Trimming shortened V by 1 base and J by 1 base, and 13 bases separated the two germline ends. The CDR3 has 16 amino acids. CDR1 and CDR2 from the germline V gene are MNHNS and SASEGT. CDR3 amino acids: CASSEVIEGRNTEAFF. The DNA of the CDR3 is TGTGCCAGCAGTGAAGTAATTGAGGGTCGGAACACTGAAGCTTTCTTT.